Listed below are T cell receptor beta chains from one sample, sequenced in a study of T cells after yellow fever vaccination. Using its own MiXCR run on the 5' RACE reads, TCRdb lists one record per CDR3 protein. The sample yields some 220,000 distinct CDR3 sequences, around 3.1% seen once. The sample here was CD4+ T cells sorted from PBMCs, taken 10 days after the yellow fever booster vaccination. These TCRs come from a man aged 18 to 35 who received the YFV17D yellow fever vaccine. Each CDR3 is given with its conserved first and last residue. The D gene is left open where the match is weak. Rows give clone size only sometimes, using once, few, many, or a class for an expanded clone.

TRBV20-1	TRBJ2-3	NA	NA	CSALTDSSTDTQYF	TGCAGTGCTTTGACAGATTCTAGCACAGATACGCAGTATTTT
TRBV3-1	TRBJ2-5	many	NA	CASSQDIMIETQYF	TGTGCCAGCAGCCAAGATATCATGATCGAGACCCAGTACTTC
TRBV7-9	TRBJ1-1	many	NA	CASSLGRVGTEAFF	TGTGCCAGCAGCTTAGGTCGGGTCGGGACTGAAGCTTTCTTT
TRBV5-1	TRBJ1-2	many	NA	CASTQGRPNYGYTF	TGCGCCAGCACCCAGGGAAGACCTAACTATGGCTACACCTTC
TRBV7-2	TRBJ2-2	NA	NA	CASSLGLPGAGELFF	TGTGCCAGCAGCCTTGGACTACCCGGCGCCGGGGAGCTGTTTTTT
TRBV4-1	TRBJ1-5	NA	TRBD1	CASSQRPGQPNQPQHF	TGCGCCAGCAGCCAACGACCGGGACAGCCGAATCAGCCCCAGCATTTT
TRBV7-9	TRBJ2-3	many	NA	CASSLAGGAETLSQYF	TGTGCCAGCAGCTTAGCGGGGGGGGCCGAGACCCTCTCGCAGTATTTT
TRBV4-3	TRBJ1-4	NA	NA	CASSQEAGEKLFF	TGCGCCAGCAGCCAAGAGGCAGGTGAAAAACTGTTTTTT
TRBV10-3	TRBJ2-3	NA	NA	CATLGGPSTDTQYF	TGTGCCACCTTGGGGGGCCCTAGCACAGATACGCAGTATTTT
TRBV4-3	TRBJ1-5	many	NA	CASSQDLGGGYSNQPQHF	TGCGCCAGCAGCCAAGATTTGGGAGGCGGTTATAGCAATCAGCCCCAGCATTTT
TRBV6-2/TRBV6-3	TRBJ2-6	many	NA	CASKRSGANVLTF	TGTGCCAGCAAGCGCTCTGGGGCCAACGTCCTGACTTTC
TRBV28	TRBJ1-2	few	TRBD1	CASSQGAYGYTF	TGTGCCAGCAGTCAGGGGGCGTATGGCTACACCTTC
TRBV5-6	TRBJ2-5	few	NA	CASSPWTRGETQYF	TGTGCCAGCAGCCCCTGGACGCGAGGAGAGACCCAGTACTTC
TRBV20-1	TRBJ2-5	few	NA	CSALRLGSRTQYF	TGCAGTGCTCTCAGACTGGGCTCAAGGACCCAGTACTTC
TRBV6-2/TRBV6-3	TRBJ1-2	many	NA	CASSYSKVSWGYTF	TGTGCCAGCAGTTACTCGAAGGTTTCCTGGGGCTACACCTTC
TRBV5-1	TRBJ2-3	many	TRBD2	CASSLAPSGGTDTQYF	TGCGCCAGCAGCTTGGCGCCGTCGGGGGGAACAGATACGCAGTATTTT
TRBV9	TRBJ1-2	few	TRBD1	CASSGAGDRRRRGYGYTF	TGTGCCAGCAGCGGAGCGGGGGACAGGCGACGAAGGGGCTATGGCTACACCTTC
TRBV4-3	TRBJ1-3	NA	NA	CASSQEVTYYGNTIYF	TGCGCCAGCAGCCAAGAAGTGACGTACTATGGAAACACCATATATTTT
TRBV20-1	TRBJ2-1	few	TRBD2	CSARGSGGAFEQFF	TGCAGTGCTAGAGGCAGCGGGGGGGCTTTTGAGCAGTTCTTC
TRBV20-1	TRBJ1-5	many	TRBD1	CSATGAGSNQPQHF	TGCAGTGCCACAGGGGCCGGTAGCAATCAGCCCCAGCATTTT
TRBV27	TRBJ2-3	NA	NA	CASSHSPTDTQYF	TGTGCCAGCAGTCACAGCCCAACAGATACGCAGTATTTT
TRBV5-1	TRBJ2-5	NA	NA	CASSLATGYEETQYF	TGCGCCAGCAGCTTGGCAACAGGGTACGAAGAGACCCAGTACTTC
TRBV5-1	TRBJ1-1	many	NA	CASSLDLNTEAFF	TGCGCCAGCAGCTTGGATTTGAACACTGAAGCTTTCTTT
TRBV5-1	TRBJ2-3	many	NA	CASSLRPSTDTQYF	TGCGCCAGCAGCTTGCGTCCATCCACAGATACGCAGTATTTT
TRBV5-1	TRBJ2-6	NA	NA	CASSLAWGPAGANVLTF	TGCGCCAGCAGCTTGGCTTGGGGGCCGGCCGGGGCCAACGTCCTGACTTTC
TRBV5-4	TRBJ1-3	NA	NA	CASSLAPAGGGRNTIYF	TGTGCCAGCAGCTTGGCCCCTGCGGGAGGTGGAAGGAACACCATATATTTT
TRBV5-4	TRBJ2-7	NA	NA	CASSPPGSNEQYF	TGTGCCAGCAGCCCCCCAGGGAGTAACGAGCAGTACTTC
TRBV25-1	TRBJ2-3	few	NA	CASSEWGPDTQYF	TGTGCCAGCAGTGAGTGGGGGCCAGATACGCAGTATTTT